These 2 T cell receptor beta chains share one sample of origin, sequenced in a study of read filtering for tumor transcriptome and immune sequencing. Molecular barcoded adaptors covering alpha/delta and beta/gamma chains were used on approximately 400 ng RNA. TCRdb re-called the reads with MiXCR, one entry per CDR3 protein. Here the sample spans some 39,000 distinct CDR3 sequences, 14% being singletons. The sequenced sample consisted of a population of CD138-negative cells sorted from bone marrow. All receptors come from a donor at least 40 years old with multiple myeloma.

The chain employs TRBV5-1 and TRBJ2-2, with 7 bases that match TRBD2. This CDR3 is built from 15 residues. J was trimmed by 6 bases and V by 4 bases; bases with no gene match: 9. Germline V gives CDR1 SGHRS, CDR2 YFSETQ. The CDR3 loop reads CASSHGGTPSGELFF. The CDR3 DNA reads TGCGCCAGCAGCCACGGGGGGACCCCCTCCGGGGAGCTGTTTTTT.

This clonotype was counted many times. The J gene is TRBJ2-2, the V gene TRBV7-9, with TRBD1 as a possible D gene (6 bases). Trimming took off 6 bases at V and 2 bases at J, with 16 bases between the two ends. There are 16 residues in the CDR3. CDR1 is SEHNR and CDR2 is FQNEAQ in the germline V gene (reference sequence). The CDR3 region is CASSNLGGPNTGELFF. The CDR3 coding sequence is TGTGCCAGCAGTAACCTTGGGGGCCCCAACACCGGGGAGCTGTTTTTT.